This T cell receptor beta chain came from a study of cytomegalovirus exposure and HLA in healthy donors. Study as a whole: Most genotyped donors, 75% to 85% of more than 300, had Caucasian-associated genetic ancestry.

The germline V gene has CDR1 MNHEY and CDR2 SVGAGI. The CDR3 runs 13 residues. Deletions cut 8 bases from V and 2 bases from J, with 13 bases between. Regarding the study as a whole: Likely technical artifact: a cluster of highly shared sequence variants.

Only a few counts were recorded for this clone. Antigen unknown. PCR amplification relied on 60 Vbeta primers (plus 13 Jbeta primers). Assay: immunoSEQ multiplex PCR; the TCRdb copy retains only in-frame clones and omits some. The sample lists about 140,000 clones, about three quarters occurring once. The V call is TRBV6-5, the J call TRBJ2-7, with D perhaps matching TRBD1 (5 bases). The TCR sequence derives from a human donor in good health. Sequencing was performed on PBMCs. The CDR3 spells CASGKRQTYEQYF. CDR3 DNA sequence: TGTGCCAGCGGAAAACGACAGACCTACGAGCAGTACTTC.